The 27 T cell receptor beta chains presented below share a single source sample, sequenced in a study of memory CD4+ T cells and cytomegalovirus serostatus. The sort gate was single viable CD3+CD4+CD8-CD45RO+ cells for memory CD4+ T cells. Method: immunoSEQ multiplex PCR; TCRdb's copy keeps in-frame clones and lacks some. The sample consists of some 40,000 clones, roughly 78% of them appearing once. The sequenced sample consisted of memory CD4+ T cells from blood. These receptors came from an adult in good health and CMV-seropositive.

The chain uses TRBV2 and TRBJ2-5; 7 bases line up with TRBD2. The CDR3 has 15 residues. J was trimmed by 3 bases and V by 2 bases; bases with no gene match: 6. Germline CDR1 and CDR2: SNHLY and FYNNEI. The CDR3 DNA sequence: TGTGCCAGCAGTGAACGTTGGGGAGGGGAAGAGACCCAGTACTTC. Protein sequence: CASSERWGGEETQYF.

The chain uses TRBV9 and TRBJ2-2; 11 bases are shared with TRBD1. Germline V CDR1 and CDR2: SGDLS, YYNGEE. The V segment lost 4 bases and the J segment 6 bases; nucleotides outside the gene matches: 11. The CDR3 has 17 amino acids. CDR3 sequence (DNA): TGTGCCAGCAGCCTAGTCCCCCGGGACAGGGGGTCCGGGGAGCTGTTTTTT. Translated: CASSLVPRDRGSGELFF.

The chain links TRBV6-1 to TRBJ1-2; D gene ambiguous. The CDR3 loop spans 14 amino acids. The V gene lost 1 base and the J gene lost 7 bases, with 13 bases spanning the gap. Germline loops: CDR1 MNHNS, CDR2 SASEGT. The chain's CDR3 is CASSEVGGMGGYTF. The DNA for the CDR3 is TGTGCCAGCAGTGAAGTGGGAGGGATGGGTGGCTACACCTTC.

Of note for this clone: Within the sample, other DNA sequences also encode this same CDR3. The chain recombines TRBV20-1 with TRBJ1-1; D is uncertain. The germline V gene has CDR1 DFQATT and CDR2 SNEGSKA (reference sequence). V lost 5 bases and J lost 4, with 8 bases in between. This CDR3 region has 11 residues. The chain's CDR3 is CSASRGTEAFF. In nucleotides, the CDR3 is TGCAGTGCTTCACGAGGCACTGAAGCTTTCTTT.

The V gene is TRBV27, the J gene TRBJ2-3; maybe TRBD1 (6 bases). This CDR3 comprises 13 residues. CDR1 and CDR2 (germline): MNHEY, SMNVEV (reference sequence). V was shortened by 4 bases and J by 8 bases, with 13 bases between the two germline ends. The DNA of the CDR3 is TGTGCCAGCAGTTCGGGGACATGGGGTACGCAGTATTTT. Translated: CASSSGTWGTQYF.

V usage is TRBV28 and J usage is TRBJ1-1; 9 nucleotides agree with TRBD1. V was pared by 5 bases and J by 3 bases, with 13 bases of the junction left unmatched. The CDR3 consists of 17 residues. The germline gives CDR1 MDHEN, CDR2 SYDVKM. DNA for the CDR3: TGTGCCAGCAGTCCAGGACAGGGGATGTATACTGACACTGAAGCTTTCTTT. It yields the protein CASSPGQGMYTDTEAFF.

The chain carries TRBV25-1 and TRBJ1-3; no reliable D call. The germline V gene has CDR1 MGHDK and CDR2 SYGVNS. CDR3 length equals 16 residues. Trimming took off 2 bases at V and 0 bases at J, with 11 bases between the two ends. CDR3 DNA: TGTGCCAGCAGTGAAAGGCACGGGATCTCTGGAAACACCATATATTTT. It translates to CASSERHGISGNTIYF.

CDR3 sequence reads: CASSSGTPVATEAFF. Written as DNA, the CDR3 is TGTGCCAGCAGCTCCGGAACACCGGTTGCCACTGAAGCTTTCTTT. The chain recombines TRBV9 with TRBJ1-1; no reliable D call. With 4 bases removed from V and 4 bases from J, the gap between germline ends came to 17 bases. This CDR3 spans 15 amino acids. The V gene's germline CDR1 is SGDLS and CDR2 YYNGEE.

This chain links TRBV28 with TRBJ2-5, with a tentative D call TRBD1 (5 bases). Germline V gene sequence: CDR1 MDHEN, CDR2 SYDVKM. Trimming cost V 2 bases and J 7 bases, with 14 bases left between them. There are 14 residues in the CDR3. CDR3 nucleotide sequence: TGTGCCAGCAGTTTACAGGGTCCAACGGCGACCCAGTACTTC. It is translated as CASSLQGPTATQYF. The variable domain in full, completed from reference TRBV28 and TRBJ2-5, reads DVKVTQSSRYLVKRTGEKVFLECVQDMDHENMFWYRQDPGLGLRLIYFSYDVKMKEKGDIPEGYSVSREKKERFSLILESASTNQTSMYLCASSLQGPTATQYFGPGTRLLVL.

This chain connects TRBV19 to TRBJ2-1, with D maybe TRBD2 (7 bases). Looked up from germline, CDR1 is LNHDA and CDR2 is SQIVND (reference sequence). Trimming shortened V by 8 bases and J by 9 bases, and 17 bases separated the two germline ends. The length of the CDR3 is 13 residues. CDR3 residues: CASSGEGGGEQFF. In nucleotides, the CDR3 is TGTGCCAGTTCGGGGGAGGGGGGCGGTGAGCAGTTCTTC.

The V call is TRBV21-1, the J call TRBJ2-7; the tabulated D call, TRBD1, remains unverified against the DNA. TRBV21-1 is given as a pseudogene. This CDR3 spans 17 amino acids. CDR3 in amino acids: CASSKAPRGINSYEQYF. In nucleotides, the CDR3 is TGTGCCAGCAGCAAAGCGCCTAGGGGGATAAATAGCTACGAGCAGTACTTC.

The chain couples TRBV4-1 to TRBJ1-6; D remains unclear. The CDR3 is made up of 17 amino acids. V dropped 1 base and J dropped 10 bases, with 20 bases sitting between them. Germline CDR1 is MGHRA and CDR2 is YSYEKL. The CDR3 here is CASSQGSGVGSSSPLHF. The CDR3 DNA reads TGCGCCAGCAGCCAAGGTTCGGGAGTAGGGAGTAGCTCACCCCTCCACTTT.

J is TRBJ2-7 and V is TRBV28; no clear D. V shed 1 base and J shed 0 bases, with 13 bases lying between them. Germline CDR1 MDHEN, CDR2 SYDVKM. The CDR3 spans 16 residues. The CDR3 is CASSLSRATPSYEQYF. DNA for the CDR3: TGTGCCAGCAGTTTATCACGGGCCACTCCCTCCTACGAGCAGTACTTC.

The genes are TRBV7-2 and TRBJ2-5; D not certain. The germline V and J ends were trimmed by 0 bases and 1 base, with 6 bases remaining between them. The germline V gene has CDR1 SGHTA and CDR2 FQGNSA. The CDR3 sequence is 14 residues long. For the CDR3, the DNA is TGTGCCAGCAGCTTAGCGGTCAGCCAAGAGACCCAGTACTTC. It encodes CASSLAVSQETQYF.

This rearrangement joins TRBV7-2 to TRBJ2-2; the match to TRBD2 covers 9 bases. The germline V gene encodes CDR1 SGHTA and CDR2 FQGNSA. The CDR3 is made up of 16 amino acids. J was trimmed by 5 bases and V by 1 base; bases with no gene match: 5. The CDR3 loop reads CASSLELAGPTGELFF. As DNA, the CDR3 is TGTGCCAGCAGCTTAGAACTAGCGGGCCCGACCGGGGAGCTGTTTTTT.

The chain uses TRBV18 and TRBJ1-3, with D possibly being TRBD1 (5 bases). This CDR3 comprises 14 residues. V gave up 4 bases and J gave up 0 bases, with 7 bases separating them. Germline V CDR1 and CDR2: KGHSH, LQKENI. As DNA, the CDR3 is TGTGCCAGCTCACAGCAGGGCTCTGGAAACACCATATATTTT. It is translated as CASSQQGSGNTIYF.

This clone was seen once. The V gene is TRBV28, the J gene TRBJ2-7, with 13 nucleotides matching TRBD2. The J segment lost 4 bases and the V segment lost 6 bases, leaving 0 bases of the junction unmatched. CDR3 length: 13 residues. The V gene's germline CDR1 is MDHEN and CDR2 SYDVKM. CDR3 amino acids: CASRLAGGYEQYF. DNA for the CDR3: TGTGCCAGCAGACTAGCGGGAGGGTACGAGCAGTACTTC.

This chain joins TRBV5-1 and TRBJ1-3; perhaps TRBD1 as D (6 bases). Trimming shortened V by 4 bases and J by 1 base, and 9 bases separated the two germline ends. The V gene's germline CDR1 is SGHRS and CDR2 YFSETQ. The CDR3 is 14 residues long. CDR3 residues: CASSLTGSGNTIYF. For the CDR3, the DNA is TGCGCCAGCAGCCTGACAGGTTCTGGAAACACCATATATTTT.

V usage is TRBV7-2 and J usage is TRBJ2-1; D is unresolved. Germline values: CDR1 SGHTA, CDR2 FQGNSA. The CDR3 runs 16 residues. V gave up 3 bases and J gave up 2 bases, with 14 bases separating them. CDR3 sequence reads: CASSFYMGEAYNEQFF. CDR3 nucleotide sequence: TGTGCCAGCAGCTTCTACATGGGTGAGGCCTACAATGAGCAGTTCTTC.

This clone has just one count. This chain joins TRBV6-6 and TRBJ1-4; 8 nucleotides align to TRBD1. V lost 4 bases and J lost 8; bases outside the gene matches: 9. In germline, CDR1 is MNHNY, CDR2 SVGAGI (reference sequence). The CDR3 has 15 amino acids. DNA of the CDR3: TGTGCCAGCAGTTCCGACAGGGGAGGTGTCGAAAAACTGTTTTTT. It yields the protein CASSSDRGGVEKLFF.

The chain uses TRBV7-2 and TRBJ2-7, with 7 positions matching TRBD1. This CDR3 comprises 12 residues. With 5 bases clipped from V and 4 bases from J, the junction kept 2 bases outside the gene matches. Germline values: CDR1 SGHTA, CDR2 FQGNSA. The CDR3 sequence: CASSPTGYEQYF. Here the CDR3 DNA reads TGTGCCAGCAGCCCGACAGGGTACGAGCAGTACTTC.

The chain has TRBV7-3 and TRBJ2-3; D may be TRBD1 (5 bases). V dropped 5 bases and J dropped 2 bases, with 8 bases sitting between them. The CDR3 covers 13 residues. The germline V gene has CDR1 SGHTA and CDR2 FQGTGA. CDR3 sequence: CASSQGNTDTQYF. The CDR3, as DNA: TGTGCCAGCAGCCAGGGTAACACAGATACGCAGTATTTT.

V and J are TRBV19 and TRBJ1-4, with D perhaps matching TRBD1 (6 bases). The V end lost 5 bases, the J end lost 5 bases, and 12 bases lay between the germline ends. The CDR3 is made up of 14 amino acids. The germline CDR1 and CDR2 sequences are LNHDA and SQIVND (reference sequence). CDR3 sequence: CASSLRQANEKLFF. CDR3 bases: TGTGCCAGTAGTCTTAGACAGGCCAATGAAAAACTGTTTTTT.

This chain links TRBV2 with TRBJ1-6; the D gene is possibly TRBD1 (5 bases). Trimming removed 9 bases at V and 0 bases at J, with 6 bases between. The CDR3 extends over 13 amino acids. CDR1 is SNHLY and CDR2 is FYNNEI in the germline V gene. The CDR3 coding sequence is TGTGCCAGACAGGTCTCCTATAATTCACCCCTCCACTTT. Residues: CARQVSYNSPLHF.

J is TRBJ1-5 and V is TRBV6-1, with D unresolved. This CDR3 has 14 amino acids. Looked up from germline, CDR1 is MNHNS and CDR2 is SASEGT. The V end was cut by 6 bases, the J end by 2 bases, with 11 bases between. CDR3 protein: CASSLEGRNQPQHF. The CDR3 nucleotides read TGTGCCAGCAGCCTTGAAGGGCGCAATCAGCCCCAGCATTTT.

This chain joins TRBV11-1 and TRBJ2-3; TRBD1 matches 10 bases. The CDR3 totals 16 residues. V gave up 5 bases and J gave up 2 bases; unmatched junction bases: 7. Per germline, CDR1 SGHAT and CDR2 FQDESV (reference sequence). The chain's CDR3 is CASSMTGGSPTDTQYF. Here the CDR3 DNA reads TGTGCCAGCAGCATGACAGGGGGCTCGCCCACAGATACGCAGTATTTT.

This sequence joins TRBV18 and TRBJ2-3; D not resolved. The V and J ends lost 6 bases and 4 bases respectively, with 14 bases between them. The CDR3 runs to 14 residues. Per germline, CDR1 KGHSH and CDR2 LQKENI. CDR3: CASSLIPPADTQYF. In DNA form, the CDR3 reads TGTGCCAGCTCCTTAATTCCGCCAGCAGATACGCAGTATTTT.